The 9 T cell receptor beta chains below were found in one sample sequenced in a study of T cells after yellow fever vaccination. One entry per CDR3 protein results from TCRdb running MiXCR on the 5' RACE reads. The sample gives a few hundred thousand distinct CDR3 sequences, 12% of which show up once; 3.2% is in the top ten. The sequencing used CD4+ T cells sorted from PBMCs, collected 15 days after the yellow fever booster vaccination. The receptors stem from a man aged 18 to 30 who received the YFV17D yellow fever vaccine.

This clonotype was observed a handful of times. V is TRBV5-1 and J is TRBJ2-3; 15 nucleotides align to TRBD2. V shed 3 bases and J 2 bases; nucleotides not matched to a gene: 4. The CDR3 runs to 17 residues. Germline-derived CDR1 and CDR2 are SGHRS and YFSETQ. DNA for the CDR3: TGCGCCAGCAGCTCGGGGACTAGCGGGGGGCTCACAGATACGCAGTATTTT. It encodes CASSSGTSGGLTDTQYF.

This clonotype was seen a handful of times. V gene TRBV9 combines with J gene TRBJ1-2, with 8 nucleotides matching TRBD1. This CDR3 is built from 14 residues. J gave up 4 bases and V 3 bases, and 5 bases lay outside the gene matches. CDR1 is SGDLS and CDR2 is YYNGEE in the germline V gene. In nucleotides, the CDR3 is TGTGCCAGCAGCGCCGACAGGGGTGGCTATGGCTACACCTTC. Its translation: CASSADRGGYGYTF.

J is TRBJ2-5 and V is TRBV6-1; D possibly corresponds to TRBD2 (6 bases). CDR3 length equals 12 residues. CDR1 MNHNS and CDR2 SASEGT come from the germline V gene. CDR3 sequence: CVSRARGETQYF. CDR3 sequence (DNA): TGTGTCTCGCGGGCGCGGGGTGAGACCCAGTACTTC.

This clonotype was picked up a small number of times. This rearrangement joins TRBV11-1 to TRBJ2-7; no definite D call. The CDR3 extends over 13 amino acids. Deletions cut 3 bases from V and 3 bases from J, with 9 bases between. Per germline, CDR1 SGHAT and CDR2 FQDESV (reference sequence). In nucleotides, the CDR3 is TGTGCCAGCAGCTTTTCCCGCTACTACGAGCAGTACTTC. Protein: CASSFSRYYEQYF.

The CDR3 region is CASSLGTGGGGELFF. The CDR3 bases are TGTGCCAGCAGCCTCGGGACAGGAGGTGGCGGGGAGCTGTTTTTT. The chain employs TRBV7-2 and TRBJ2-2; 8 bases map to TRBD1. V was clipped by 5 bases and J by 7 bases; unmatched bases: 9. The CDR3 totals 15 residues. The germline gives CDR1 SGHTA, CDR2 FQGNSA.

The chain links TRBV12-3 or TRBV12-4 to TRBJ2-4; tentatively, D is TRBD1 or TRBD2 (5 bases each). This CDR3 is built from 14 residues. Trimming stripped 5 bases from V and 9 bases from J, with 17 bases between. The CDR3 nucleotides read TGTGCCAGCAGTCGAGGACCCCTTGGGGGCATTCAGTACTTC. This gives the protein CASSRGPLGGIQYF.

This clonotype has ten or more counts. The chain joins TRBV12-3 or TRBV12-4 to TRBJ1-1; unclear D gene. This CDR3 region has 15 residues. Trimming removed 1 base from V and 4 bases from J, with 13 bases in between. The CDR3 reads CASSLGSGRSTEAFF. In nucleotides, the CDR3 is TGTGCCAGCAGTTTAGGGTCGGGGAGAAGCACTGAAGCTTTCTTT.

The J gene is TRBJ2-2, the V gene TRBV4-2; D possibly corresponds to TRBD1 (6 bases). Germline lookup yields CDR1 LGHNA and CDR2 YNFKEQ. Trimming stripped 0 bases from V and 6 bases from J, with 8 bases between. CDR3 length: 14 residues. The CDR3 spells CASSQDPGAGELFF. Here the CDR3 DNA reads TGTGCCAGCAGCCAAGATCCAGGGGCCGGGGAGCTGTTTTTT.

The chain joins TRBV11-1 to TRBJ2-5; possibly TRBD1 or TRBD2 for D (6 bases each). This CDR3 comprises 17 residues. V was cut by 4 bases and J by 4 bases, with 22 bases left in between. Germline lookup yields CDR1 SGHAT and CDR2 FQDESV (reference sequence). This CDR3 reads CASSSPNGLATGETQYF. CDR3 coding DNA: TGTGCCAGCAGCTCCCCCAACGGTCTAGCGACAGGAGAGACCCAGTACTTC.